This TCR beta chain was found in a study of OX40 agonist ivuxolimab in advanced cancers. Study-wide findings and caveats: Still undetermined is the antigen specificity of the expanded peripheral T cells.

Details on this clone: The antigen is not known.

Using immunoSEQ multiplex PCR, the repertoire was profiled, and TCRdb retains in-frame clones only, with some absent. The sample has about 53,000 clones, approximately 75% seen once. Trimming took 1 base from V and 7 from J, leaving 17 bases between them. CDR1 is SGHTS, CDR2 YDEGEE, per germline. The CDR3 sequence is 15 residues long. The genes are TRBV5-8 and TRBJ1-2; no clear D gene. Specimen: CD4+ or CD8+ T cells sorted from blood, collected in a trial of the OX40 agonist ivuxolimab. The receptor comes from an adult with an advanced solid tumor such as melanoma, head and neck, liver or kidney cancer. As DNA, the CDR3 is TGTGCCAGCAGCTTGAATTATGGCGGGGTGACTGGCTACACCTTC. Amino acid sequence: CASSLNYGGVTGYTF.